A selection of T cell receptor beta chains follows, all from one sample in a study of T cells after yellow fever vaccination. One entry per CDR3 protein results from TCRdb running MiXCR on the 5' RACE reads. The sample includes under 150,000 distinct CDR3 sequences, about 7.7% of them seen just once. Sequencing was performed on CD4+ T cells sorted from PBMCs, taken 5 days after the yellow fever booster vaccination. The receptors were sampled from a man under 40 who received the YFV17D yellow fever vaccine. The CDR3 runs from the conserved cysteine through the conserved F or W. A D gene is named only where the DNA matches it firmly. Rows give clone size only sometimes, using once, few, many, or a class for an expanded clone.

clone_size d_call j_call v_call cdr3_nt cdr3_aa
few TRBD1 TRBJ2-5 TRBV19 TGTGCCAGTAGCGGACAGGCGTACCAAGAGACCCAGTACTTC CASSGQAYQETQYF
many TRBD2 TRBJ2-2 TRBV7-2 TGTGCCAGCAGCTCCAGCGGGAGCAACACCGGGGAGCTGTTTTTT CASSSSGSNTGELFF
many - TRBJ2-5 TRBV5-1 TGCGCCAGCAGCTTACAGGGTTCGGAGACCCAGTACTTC CASSLQGSETQYF
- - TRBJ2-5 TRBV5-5 TGTGCCAGCGGCCCCGGGCAGGGAGAGACCCAGTACTTC CASGPGQGETQYF
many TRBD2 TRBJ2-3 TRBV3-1 TGTGCCAGCAGCCCGGGACTAGCGGGAGCCGGAGATACGCAGTATTTT CASSPGLAGAGDTQYF
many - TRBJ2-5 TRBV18 TGTGCCAGCTCACCCTCCGCCAGGGTAAAAGAGACCCAGTACTTC CASSPSARVKETQYF
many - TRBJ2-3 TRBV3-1 TGTGCCAGCAGCCAGCGCGAGAGAACAGATACGCAGTATTTT CASSQRERTDTQYF
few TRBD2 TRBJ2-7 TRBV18 TGTGCCAGCTCCCTGACTAGCGGGGAGGCCTACGAGCAGTACTTC CASSLTSGEAYEQYF
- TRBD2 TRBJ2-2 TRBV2 TGTGCCATCTGTTTATTGGGTCGGGGGGATAGTCACACCGGGGAGCTGTTTTTT CAICLLGRGDSHTGELFF
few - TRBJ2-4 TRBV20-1 TGCAGTGCTTCATCACCAGCGACGCTAGCCAAAAACATTCAGTACTTC CSASSPATLAKNIQYF
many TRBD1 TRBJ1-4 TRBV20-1 TGCAGTGCTGACCCAGGGGGTCCGGTTGAAAAACTGTTTTTT CSADPGGPVEKLFF
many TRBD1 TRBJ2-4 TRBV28 TGTGCCAGCCTACCGGGACAGGAAAACATTCAGTACTTC CASLPGQENIQYF
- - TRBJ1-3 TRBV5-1 TGCGCCAGCAGCTTAGGGGAGTGGGACTCTGGAAACACCATATATTTT CASSLGEWDSGNTIYF
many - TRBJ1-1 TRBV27 TGTGCCAGCAGACAGTTCGGGAACACTGAAGCTTTCTTT CASRQFGNTEAFF
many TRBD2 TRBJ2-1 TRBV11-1 TGTGCCAGCAGCCGCCCGACTAGCGGATATTCCTACAATGAGCAGTTCTTC CASSRPTSGYSYNEQFF
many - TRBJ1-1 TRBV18 TGTGCCAGCTCACCACTGGGTTCCAACACTGAAGCTTTCTTT CASSPLGSNTEAFF
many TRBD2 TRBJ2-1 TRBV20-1 TGCAGTGCTCTCTTTGGCGGGAGGGACCATGAGCAGTTCTTC CSALFGGRDHEQFF
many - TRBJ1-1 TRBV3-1 TGTGCCAGCAGCCAAACCAGGGGAGACGCTTTCTTT CASSQTRGDAFF
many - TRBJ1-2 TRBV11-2 TGTGCCAGCAGCTTGGCCGGGTTTGGTGGCTACACCTTC CASSLAGFGGYTF
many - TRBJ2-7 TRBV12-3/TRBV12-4 TGTGCCAGCAGTTTGCGACGGGTCTACGAGCAGTACTTC CASSLRRVYEQYF
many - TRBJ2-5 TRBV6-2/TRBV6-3 TGTGCCAGCAGTTCCGCCTGGAGGACGGCCCAGTACTTC CASSSAWRTAQYF
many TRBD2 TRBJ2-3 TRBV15 TGTGCCACCAGCAGAGATCCCAGCGGGAGACTAACAGATACGCAGTATTTT CATSRDPSGRLTDTQYF
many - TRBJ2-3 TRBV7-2 TGTGCCAGCAGTCTTAGAACGGGAGTCGGCACAGATACGCAGTATTTT CASSLRTGVGTDTQYF
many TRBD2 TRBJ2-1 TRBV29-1 TGCAGCGTTGAGGCTAGCGGGAGTGGTGAGCAGTTCTTC CSVEASGSGEQFF
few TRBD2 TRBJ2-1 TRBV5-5 TGTGCCAGCAGAGCGGGAGGGCCGTTAAACTACAATGAGCAGTTCTTC CASRAGGPLNYNEQFF
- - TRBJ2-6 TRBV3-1 TGTGCCCTCGGAGCTCGTCGGGCCCGTTCTGGGGCCAACGTCCTGACTTTC CALGARRARSGANVLTF
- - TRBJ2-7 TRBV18 TGTGCCAGCTCACCCCCGAGGGCCGGACCCGGTTCCTACGAGCAGTACTTC CASSPPRAGPGSYEQYF
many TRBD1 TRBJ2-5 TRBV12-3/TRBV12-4 TGTGCCAGCAGCCAAGGGACAGGGAAACAAGAGACCCAGTACTTC CASSQGTGKQETQYF
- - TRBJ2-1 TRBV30 TGTGCCTGGAGTGTATCCAGGTGGGGCGGCAACTACAATGAGCAGTTCTTC CAWSVSRWGGNYNEQFF
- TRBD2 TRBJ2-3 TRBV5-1 TGCGCCAGCAGGGACGGACTAGCGGGAGGGTTAGATACGCAGTATTTT CASRDGLAGGLDTQYF
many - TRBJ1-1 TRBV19 TGTGCCAGTAGTCGGAGGAACACTGAAGCTTTCTTT CASSRRNTEAFF
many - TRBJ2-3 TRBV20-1 TGCAGTGCTAGAGTCCAAGTTGATACGCAGTATTTT CSARVQVDTQYF
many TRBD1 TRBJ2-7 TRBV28 TGTGCCAGCAGCCAGACAGGGAGAGGCTACGAGCAGTACTTC CASSQTGRGYEQYF
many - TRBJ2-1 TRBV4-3 TGCGCCAGCAGCCACGACTTTGGGGTGAGCTCCTACAATGAGCAGTTCTTC CASSHDFGVSSYNEQFF
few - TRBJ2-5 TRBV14 TGTGCCAGCAGCCAAGAGATGGAGACCCAGTACTTC CASSQEMETQYF
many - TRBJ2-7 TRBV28 TGTGCCAGCAGTTTAGGACGTGAAACCGAGCAGTACTTC CASSLGRETEQYF
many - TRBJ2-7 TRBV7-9 TGTGCCAGCAGCTACGAGCGGAGCTCCTACGAGCAGTACTTC CASSYERSSYEQYF
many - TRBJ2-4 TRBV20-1 TGCAGTGCTGAGACTGTAAAGGAAATGAACATTCAGTACTTC CSAETVKEMNIQYF
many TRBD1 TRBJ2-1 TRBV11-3 TGTGCCAGCAGCTTCCGCGGGACAGGGCGGAATGAGCAGTTCTTC CASSFRGTGRNEQFF
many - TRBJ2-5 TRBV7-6 TGTGCCAGCAGCCGAAACTTGAAAGAGACCCAGTACTTC CASSRNLKETQYF
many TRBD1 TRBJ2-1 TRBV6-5 TGTGCCAGCGGTCGGGACAGCTACAATGAGCAGTTCTTC CASGRDSYNEQFF
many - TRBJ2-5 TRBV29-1 TGCAGCGGTGACAGGAACCAAGAGACCCAGTACTTC CSGDRNQETQYF
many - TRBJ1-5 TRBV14 TGTGCCAGCAGCCAAGATTATGGACGGGGGAATCAGCCCCAGCATTTT CASSQDYGRGNQPQHF
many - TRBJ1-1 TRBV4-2 TGTGCCAGCAGCCAATTGACAGTGAACACTGAAGCTTTCTTT CASSQLTVNTEAFF
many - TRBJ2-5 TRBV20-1 TGCAGTGCTAGGATCCAGGGCATAGAGACCCAGTACTTC CSARIQGIETQYF
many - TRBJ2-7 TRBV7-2 TGTGCCAGCAGCGCAGATAGTCGGGCCTACGAGCAGTACTTC CASSADSRAYEQYF
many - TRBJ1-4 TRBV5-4 TGTGCCAGCAGCTTGGGGGGACGAGAAAAACTGTTTTTT CASSLGGREKLFF
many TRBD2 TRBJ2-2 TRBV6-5 TGTGCCAGCAGTTACTCTAGCGGGACCGAAGGGGAGCTGTTTTTT CASSYSSGTEGELFF
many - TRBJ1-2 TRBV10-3 TGTGCCATCAGTGAATCGGAGACCTATGGCTACACCTTC CAISESETYGYTF
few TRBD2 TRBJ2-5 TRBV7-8 TGTGCCAGCAGCTTCGCGGGAGAGGAGACCCAGTACTTC CASSFAGEETQYF
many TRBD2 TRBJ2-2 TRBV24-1 TGTGCCACCAGTGACCCCAAGCGCCCTAGCGGGTACACCGGGGAGCTGTTTTTT CATSDPKRPSGYTGELFF
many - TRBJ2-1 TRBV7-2 TGTGCCAGCAGCTTAGGTGGCTCCCCTAGTGAGCAGTTCTTC CASSLGGSPSEQFF
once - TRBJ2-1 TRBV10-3 TGTGCCATCAGTGAGTCGAACCTAAATGAGCAGTTCTTC CAISESNLNEQFF